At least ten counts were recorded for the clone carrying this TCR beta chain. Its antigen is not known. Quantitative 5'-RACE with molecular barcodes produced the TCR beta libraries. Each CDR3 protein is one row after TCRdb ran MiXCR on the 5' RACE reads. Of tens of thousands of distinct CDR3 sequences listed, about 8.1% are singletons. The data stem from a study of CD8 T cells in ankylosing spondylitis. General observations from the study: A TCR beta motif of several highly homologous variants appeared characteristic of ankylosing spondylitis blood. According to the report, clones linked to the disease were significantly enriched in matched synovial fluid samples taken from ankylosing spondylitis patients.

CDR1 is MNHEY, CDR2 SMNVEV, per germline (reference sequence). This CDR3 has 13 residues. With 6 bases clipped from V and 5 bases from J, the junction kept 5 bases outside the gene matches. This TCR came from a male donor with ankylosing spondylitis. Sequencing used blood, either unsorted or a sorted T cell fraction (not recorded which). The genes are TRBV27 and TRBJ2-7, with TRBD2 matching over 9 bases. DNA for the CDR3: TGTGCCAGCAGGGCGGGAGGGCCCCACGAGCAGTACTTC. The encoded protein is CASRAGGPHEQYF.